The 18 T cell receptor beta chains below come from one sample, sequenced in a study of blood T cell repertoires in COVID-19 (dated by TCRdb to 2018 to 2020). Receptor amplification or capture employed the immunoSEQ multiplex PCR assay. TCRdb took this table from immuneACCESS and kept in-frame rearrangements with V and J called. Such tables lack part of the clones; where checked against another copy, unresolved V genes explain under half of the gap, and the rest is unexplained. This sample gives 300,000 to 400,000 clones in total; 89% of them show up just once. Clones ranked in the top ten supply over 4% of the sample. The specimen sequenced was PBMCs or T cells enriched from blood (not recorded which). These receptors came from a man in his fifties or sixties who had recovered from COVID-19.

The chain carries TRBV29-1 and TRBJ2-7; 8 bases map to TRBD2. Trimming took 7 bases from V and 0 from J; bases not matched to a gene: 8. Germline lookup yields CDR1 SQVTM and CDR2 ANQGSEA. The length of the CDR3 is 14 residues. CDR3 nucleotides: TGCAGCGCCTTACTAGCGGACAGCTCCTACGAGCAGTACTTC. Amino acids: CSALLADSSYEQYF.

The chain employs TRBV5-1 and TRBJ1-4; 11 bases match TRBD1. This CDR3 has 15 amino acids. The J segment lost 8 bases and the V segment lost 7 bases, leaving 10 bases of the junction unmatched. CDR1 is SGHRS, CDR2 YFSETQ, per germline. CDR3 sequence: CASCRDRGSGEKLFF. The CDR3 region has the DNA TGCGCCAGCTGCCGGGACAGGGGGTCGGGGGAAAAACTGTTTTTT.

The V gene is TRBV7-9, the J gene TRBJ2-5; no firm D call. Per the germline V gene, CDR1 is SEHNR and CDR2 is FQNEAQ (reference sequence). The CDR3 runs to 14 residues. Trimming cost V 3 bases and J 4 bases, with 12 bases left between them. CDR3: CASSFSARLETQYF. The CDR3 nucleotides read TGTGCCAGCAGCTTCTCAGCCAGGCTAGAGACCCAGTACTTC.

Here the CDR3 reads CASSVDADRGNSPLHF. The CDR3, as DNA: TGTGCCAGCAGCGTCGACGCCGACAGGGGTAATTCACCCCTCCACTTT. This chain uses TRBV9 with TRBJ1-6; 8 positions agree with TRBD1. Germline V gene sequence: CDR1 SGDLS, CDR2 YYNGEE. The CDR3 sequence is 16 residues long. V trimming: 2 bases; J trimming: 6 bases; junction bases outside the gene matches: 7.

This chain joins TRBV5-1 and TRBJ2-2; 13 nucleotides line up with TRBD2. Looked up from germline, CDR1 is SGHRS and CDR2 is YFSETQ. V trimming: 8 bases; J trimming: 1 base; junction bases outside the gene matches: 8. This CDR3 region has 17 residues. CDR3 protein: CASLNGLAGVNTGELFF. CDR3 DNA: TGCGCCAGTTTGAACGGACTAGCGGGAGTGAACACCGGGGAGCTGTTTTTT.

With regard to this clone: The junction departs from germline at one end; a sequencing error may be responsible. The genes are TRBV6-5 and TRBJ1-1; D is undetermined. The CDR3 sequence is 15 residues long. CDR1 and CDR2 (germline): MNHEY, SVGAGI. The CDR3: CASSYGHGWNNEAFF. In DNA form, the CDR3 reads TGTGCCAGCAGTTACGGGCATGGGTGGAACAATGAAGCTTTCTTT.

This clone has just one count. One end of the junction is discordant with germline, which a read error may explain. J is TRBJ2-1 and V is TRBV5-4, with 8 bases fitting TRBD2. This CDR3 comprises 16 residues. Germline V CDR1 and CDR2: SGHNT, YYREEE (reference sequence). The CDR3 sequence: CASSLERGKEYNEQFF. The CDR3 nucleotides are TGTGCCAGCAGTTTGGAGCGGGGGAAAGAGTACAATGAGCAGTTCTTC. Combining the CDR3 with reference TRBV5-4 and TRBJ2-1 gives the whole variable domain ETGVTQSPTHLIKTRGQQVTLRCSSQSGHNTVSWYQQALGQGPQFIFQYYREEENGRGNFPPRFSGLQFPNYSSELNVNALELDDSALYLCASSLERGKEYNEQFFGPGTRLTVL.

The V call is TRBV18, the J call TRBJ2-4; possible D gene TRBD1, 6 bases. V lost 0 bases, J lost 5 bases, and 11 bases lay in between. The CDR3 is 15 residues long. CDR1 and CDR2 from the germline V gene are KGHSH and LQKENI. CDR3 region: CASSPPSGVQNIQYF. The CDR3, as DNA: TGTGCCAGCTCACCACCATCAGGGGTACAAAACATTCAGTACTTC. Combining the CDR3 with reference TRBV18 and TRBJ2-4 gives the whole variable domain NAGVMQNPRHLVRRRGQEARLRCSPMKGHSHVYWYRQLPEEGLKFMVYLQKENIIDESGMPKERFSAEFPKEGPSILRIQQVVRGDSAAYFCASSPPSGVQNIQYFGAGTRLSVL.

The V and J genes are TRBV7-3 and TRBJ2-2; a possible D gene is TRBD1 (6 bases). The CDR3 consists of 15 residues. V was pared by 4 bases and J by 5 bases, with 14 bases between. Germline V lookup: CDR1 SGHTA, CDR2 FQGTGA. Here the CDR3 reads CASSSRQDWTGELFF. The CDR3 DNA sequence: TGTGCCAGCAGCTCCAGACAGGATTGGACCGGGGAGCTGTTTTTT. The full variable domain, rest sourced from reference TRBV7-3 and TRBJ2-2, is GAGVSQTPSNKVTEKGKYVELRCDPISGHTALYWYRQSLGQGPEFLIYFQGTGAADDSGLPNDRFFAVRPEGSVSTLKIQRTERGDSAVYLCASSSRQDWTGELFFGEGSRLTVL.

The V call is TRBV6-5, the J call TRBJ2-7; 9 bases agree with TRBD2. The length of the CDR3 is 15 residues. Germline V gene sequence: CDR1 MNHEY, CDR2 SVGAGI. The trim removed 6 bases at V and 2 bases at J, leaving 8 bases unmatched. The CDR3 nucleotides are TGTGCCAGCAGCCGAAGCGGGAGGCCCACCTACGAGCAGTACTTC. Its protein is CASSRSGRPTYEQYF.

The chain uses TRBV6-2 or TRBV6-3 and TRBJ1-1, with D possibly matching TRBD1 (6 bases). Germline-derived CDR1 and CDR2 are MNHEY and SVGEGT. The CDR3 has 14 amino acids. The germline V and J ends were trimmed by 4 bases and 1 base, with 10 bases remaining between them. CDR3 DNA sequence: TGTGCCAGCAGTTCCCTGACAGGGAACACTGAAGCTTTCTTT. It codes for CASSSLTGNTEAFF.

The V and J genes are TRBV6-5 and TRBJ1-2, with D possibly TRBD1 on 5 matching bases. With 11 bases removed from V and 1 base from J, the gap between germline ends came to 11 bases. In germline, CDR1 is MNHEY, CDR2 SVGAGI. CDR3 size: 12 residues. The CDR3 loop is CAARGVNYGYTF. CDR3 bases: TGTGCCGCCCGGGGGGTTAACTATGGCTACACCTTC.

This chain links TRBV25-1 with TRBJ2-7; perhaps TRBD1 as D (6 bases). V lost 7 bases and J lost 0, with 16 bases in between. CDR3 length: 15 residues. CDR1 and CDR2 (germline): MGHDK, SYGVNS. The CDR3 spells CASNLWTASSYEQYF. The CDR3, as DNA: TGTGCCAGCAACCTGTGGACAGCAAGCTCCTACGAGCAGTACTTC.

The V call is TRBV2, the J call TRBJ2-1; weak D call: TRBD2 (6 bases). Germline values: CDR1 SNHLY, CDR2 FYNNEI. The CDR3 length is 16 residues. V was cut by 6 bases and J by 0 bases, with 15 bases left in between. The CDR3 DNA sequence: TGTGCCAGCAGCCTGGGACTGGATCCCTCCTACAATGAGCAGTTCTTC. Protein product: CASSLGLDPSYNEQFF.

V and J are TRBV29-1 and TRBJ1-6; a weak D match, TRBD1 (6 bases). The CDR3 covers 13 residues. CDR1 is SQVTM and CDR2 is ANQGSEA in the germline V gene. V was clipped by 4 bases and J by 7 bases, with 11 bases between them. The CDR3, as DNA: TGCAGCGTTGGGGACACCCAGAATTCACCCCTCCACTTT. Its protein is CSVGDTQNSPLHF.

The J gene is TRBJ1-4, the V gene TRBV5-6; weak D call: TRBD1 (5 bases). This CDR3 is built from 14 residues. Germline V gene lookup returns CDR1 SGHDT and CDR2 YYEEEE. Trimming shortened V by 2 bases and J by 4 bases, and 9 bases separated the two germline ends. CDR3 nucleotides: TGTGCCAGCAGCTTCAGGGCCAGTAATGAAAAACTGTTTTTT. Amino acid sequence: CASSFRASNEKLFF. Based on the CDR3 plus reference TRBV5-6 and TRBJ1-4, the full variable domain is DAGVTQSPTHLIKTRGQQVTLRCSPKSGHDTVSWYQQALGQGPQFIFQYYEEEERQRGNFPDRFSGHQFPNYSSELNVNALLLGDSALYLCASSFRASNEKLFFGSGTQLSVL.

This chain uses TRBV7-9 with TRBJ1-4; D is unresolved. The CDR3 totals 15 residues. V shed 2 bases and J shed 8 bases, with 15 bases lying between them. The V gene's germline CDR1 is SEHNR and CDR2 FQNEAQ (reference sequence). The CDR3 reads CASSLLGGNGEKLFF. CDR3 sequence (DNA): TGTGCCAGCAGCTTACTCGGCGGCAATGGGGAAAAACTGTTTTTT.

The chain recombines TRBV28 with TRBJ2-7; a weak D match, TRBD1 (5 bases). Looked up from germline, CDR1 is MDHEN and CDR2 is SYDVKM. V lost 6 bases to trimming and J lost 2 bases, with 17 bases between them. The CDR3 consists of 15 residues. The DNA for the CDR3 is TGTGCCAGCAGCGTCCCCCCAGGGCTACCCTACGAGCAGTACTTC. It codes for CASSVPPGLPYEQYF. Complete variable domain (other parts from reference TRBV28 and TRBJ2-7): DVKVTQSSRYLVKRTGEKVFLECVQDMDHENMFWYRQDPGLGLRLIYFSYDVKMKEKGDIPEGYSVSREKKERFSLILESASTNQTSMYLCASSVPPGLPYEQYFGPGTRLTVT.